This entry is about one T cell receptor (beta chain). What it binds is unknown. This sample was included in a study of Ad26.COV2.S vaccination and SARS-CoV-2 variants. Background on the study: Among those in the COV1001 Ad26.COV2.S trial arm was the donor. By the intramuscular route, Ad26.COV2.S was given once, or twice 56 days apart.

Noted treatment: over 15 received Ad26.COV2.S at low or high dose, single or two shots; several received placebo; per-sample allocation not given. All samples were drawn on day 63, counting from the first vaccine or placebo injection. Study observations and caveats: Overall T cell responses may have been underestimated by the analyses of TCR breadth and depth. Those who received vaccine or placebo ended up with similar non-spike TCR breadth.

Germline CDR1 reads SGHTA; CDR2 reads FQGNSA. The CDR3 consists of 16 residues. Trimming cost V 6 bases and J 1 base; bases outside gene matches: 8. Some clones are missing from TCRdb's copy, which holds only in-frame ones; the method was immunoSEQ multiplex PCR. The sample records approximately 300,000 clones, around four fifths being singletons. The origin of this receptor is a person between 18 and 65 years old who received the Ad26.COV2.S COVID-19 vaccine or a placebo. Sequences were derived from peripheral blood, sampled in a trial of Ad26.COV2.S vaccine versus placebo. J is TRBJ2-7 and V is TRBV7-2; TRBD2 matches 11 bases. Here the CDR3 DNA reads TGTGCCAGCAGTTGGCTAGCGGGGGGAGGGTCCTACGAGCAGTACTTC. Protein product: CASSWLAGGGSYEQYF. The full variable domain, in which reference TRBV7-2 and TRBJ2-7 provide the parts outside the CDR3, is GAGVSQSPSNKVTEKGKDVELRCDPISGHTALYWYRQSLGQGLEFLIYFQGNSAPDKSGLPSDRFSAERTGGSVSTLTIQRTQQEDSAVYLCASSWLAGGGSYEQYFGPGTRLTVT.